This T cell receptor (beta chain) was identified in a study of a mutant IDH1 vaccine in newly diagnosed glioma. Study-level information: Vaccinations were initiated 4-6 weeks following radiotherapy alone, or were given together with temozolomide cycles. Most patients had received both radiotherapy and temozolomide, the prior options being radiotherapy, temozolomide, or both.

Whole-study findings and limits: Vaccination elicited immune responses in approximately 93% of patients. The authors found pseudoprogression apparently unrelated to changes in top peripheral T cell clonotypes.

Produced via immunoSEQ multiplex PCR; TCRdb's table is partial and in-frame only. The sample consists of around 25,000 clones, roughly 80% of them appearing once. Trimming removed 4 bases from V and 3 bases from J, with 14 bases in between. This CDR3 region has 15 residues. Germline CDR1 is SGHTA and CDR2 is FQGNSA. As regards this clone: Its matching antigen is unknown.

Time point noted: week 11, during vaccination. One vaccine dose held 300 ug of mutant IDH1 20-mer peptide and came with topical imiquimod. The genes are TRBV7-2 and TRBJ2-3; D is ambiguous. Here the sequenced sample was PBMCs, taken from a glioma patient whose treatment included an IDH1 peptide vaccine. This clonotype originated in a young woman with glioma. The CDR3 protein is CASSWQAGPTDTQYF. Here the CDR3 DNA reads TGTGCCAGCAGCTGGCAGGCAGGTCCAACAGATACGCAGTATTTT. Drawing the rest from reference TRBV7-2 and TRBJ2-3, the complete variable domain is GAGVSQSPSNKVTEKGKDVELRCDPISGHTALYWYRQSLGQGLEFLIYFQGNSAPDKSGLPSDRFSAERTGGSVSTLTIQRTQQEDSAVYLCASSWQAGPTDTQYFGPGTRLTVL.